A single sample is the source of the 7 T cell receptor beta chains below, sequenced in a study of blood T cell repertoires in COVID-19. The method was immunoSEQ multiplex PCR; TCRdb's version includes in-frame clones alone and lacks a portion of them. The table lists approximately 170,000 clones, around four fifths of them singletons, with approximately 4% in the top ten. The sequenced material came from PBMCs or T cells enriched from blood (not recorded which). These TCRs come from a woman aged 45-65 years in a cohort exposed to, infected with or recovered from COVID-19 (not recorded which).

V usage is TRBV15 and J usage is TRBJ1-1; possible D gene TRBD1, 6 bases. The CDR3 runs to 14 residues. Germline lookup yields CDR1 LNHNV and CDR2 YYDKDF (reference sequence). V shed 1 base and J shed 6 bases, with 12 bases lying between them. CDR3 DNA sequence: TGTGCCACCAGCAGAGTACTCGGACAGTCTGAAGCTTTCTTT. Amino acid sequence: CATSRVLGQSEAFF.

The gene calls are TRBV14 and TRBJ2-1, with TRBD2 matching over 14 bases. The germline V gene has CDR1 SGHDN and CDR2 FVKESK. J was trimmed by 9 bases and V by 4 bases; bases with no gene match: 8. This CDR3 spans 16 amino acids. The CDR3 region has the DNA TGTGCCAGCAGCCGTCCACCGGGACTAGCGGGAGCTGAGCAGTTCTTC. Its translation is CASSRPPGLAGAEQFF.

The V gene is TRBV9, the J gene TRBJ1-1, with a weak D call TRBD1 (5 bases). Germline V gene sequence: CDR1 SGDLS, CDR2 YYNGEE. This CDR3 contains 16 residues. The V gene lost 4 bases and the J gene lost 5 bases, with 21 bases spanning the gap. CDR3 sequence reads: CASSQGEDPKRTEAFF. The CDR3 DNA sequence: TGTGCCAGCAGCCAAGGGGAGGACCCAAAGAGGACTGAAGCTTTCTTT.

This clone came up once. The gene calls are TRBV7-8 and TRBJ1-4; D is unclear. From germline, CDR1 is SGHVS and CDR2 FQNEAQ. This CDR3 has 16 amino acids. Trimming stripped 3 bases from V and 4 bases from J, with 15 bases between. CDR3 nucleotides: TGTGCCAGCAGCTTGAACGGCGGAGGCATTAATGAAAAACTGTTTTTT. Amino acid sequence: CASSLNGGGINEKLFF.

This chain links TRBV27 with TRBJ2-7; the match to TRBD2 covers 8 bases. Germline trimming cut 2 bases from V and 7 bases from J; bases unmatched to any gene: 4. This CDR3 is 13 amino acids long. The V gene's germline CDR1 is MNHEY and CDR2 SMNVEV (reference sequence). CDR3 in amino acids: CASSLGTRGEQYF. In nucleotides, the CDR3 is TGTGCCAGCAGTTTAGGGACTAGAGGTGAGCAGTACTTC.

This rearrangement joins TRBV19 to TRBJ2-3; 7 positions match TRBD2. Germline CDR1 LNHDA, CDR2 SQIVND (reference sequence). V gave up 2 bases and J gave up 6 bases; unmatched junction bases: 8. CDR3 length: 15 residues. This CDR3 is CASSITAGTVDTQYF. The CDR3 region has the DNA TGTGCCAGTAGTATAACAGCGGGAACTGTCGATACGCAGTATTTT. The full variable domain, completed using reference TRBV19 and TRBJ2-3, is DGGITQSPKYLFRKEGQNVTLSCEQNLNHDAMYWYRQDPGQGLRLIYYSQIVNDFQKGDIAEGYSVSREKKESFPLTVTSAQKNPTAFYLCASSITAGTVDTQYFGPGTRLTVL.

V is TRBV5-4 and J is TRBJ2-7; D perhaps matches TRBD2 (7 bases). Germline V gene sequence: CDR1 SGHNT, CDR2 YYREEE (reference sequence). The CDR3 spans 15 residues. V lost 4 bases and J 4 bases, leaving 18 bases between the germline ends. As DNA, the CDR3 is TGTGCCAGCAGCGGGGGGGCAGGGGCGGGTTACGAGCAGTACTTC. This encodes CASSGGAGAGYEQYF.